This T cell receptor beta chain stems from a study of cytomegalovirus exposure and HLA in healthy donors. As for the study in general: Drawn from HLA-typed donors, around 85 million unique TCRs were held in an early data release.

The PCR was carried out with 60 Vbeta primers and 13 Jbeta primers. Only in-frame clones appear in the TCRdb table, and some are missing; sequencing was by immunoSEQ multiplex PCR. The table includes 130,000 or so clones, 74% detected once. This clone was found a few times. Its antigen is not known. Broader study findings: A later analysis linked a missense variant in DCLRE1C to the trimming of TCR beta V and J genes.

CDR3 length: 14 residues. Trimming took 3 bases from V and 0 from J, leaving 9 bases between them. Germline-derived CDR1 and CDR2 are KGHSH and LQKENI. This clonotype originated in a middle-aged man in good health and CMV-seropositive. The chain employs TRBV18 and TRBJ2-7; D is unclear. The sequencing sample was made of PBMCs. The CDR3 reads CASSPSQLSYEQYF. The CDR3, as DNA: TGTGCCAGCTCACCTTCACAGCTCTCCTACGAGCAGTACTTC.